The 22 T cell receptor beta chains reported below all come from one sample, sequenced in a study of cytomegalovirus exposure and HLA in healthy donors (dated by TCRdb to 2016 to 2017). Libraries were made using the immunoSEQ multiplex PCR assay. The multiplex PCR relied on a mix of 60 forward primers for TCR Vbeta segments and 13 reverse primers for TCR Jbeta segments. Here the immuneACCESS table is served through TCRdb, limited to in-frame sequences with V and J called. Missing clones are a known gap in these copies; in checked studies unresolved V genes cover under half, and the rest lacks a known reason. The sample table lists over 150,000 clones, approximately 71% of them with a count of one. In total, the top ten clones hold 3.5% to 5.5% of the sample. Specimen: PBMCs. These receptors were taken from a woman under 30 in good health and CMV-seropositive.

The genes are TRBV19 and TRBJ1-2, with a possible D match to TRBD1 (6 bases). The ends were cut back, 9 bases at V and 5 bases at J, with 19 bases in the middle. The CDR3 totals 14 residues. CDR1 is LNHDA, CDR2 SQIVND, per germline (reference sequence). The CDR3 DNA reads TGTGCCAGCCTCGACGGGGGGCGAGAGTATGGCTACACCTTC. Its protein is CASLDGGREYGYTF.

The chain is built from TRBV4-1 and TRBJ1-2, with unresolved D. The length of the CDR3 is 15 residues. Trimming took off 0 bases at V and 0 bases at J, with 8 bases between the two ends. Per the germline V gene, CDR1 is MGHRA and CDR2 is YSYEKL. CDR3 coding DNA: TGCGCCAGCAGCCAAGATTGGCCAGCTAACTATGGCTACACCTTC. Translation gives CASSQDWPANYGYTF.

The chain uses TRBV5-1 and TRBJ2-1; 9 positions agree with TRBD2. The CDR3 has 14 amino acids. CDR1 and CDR2 from the germline V gene are SGHRS and YFSETQ. Trimming took 3 bases from V and 6 from J; bases not matched to a gene: 4. The CDR3 here is CASSSGTSPNEQFF. In nucleotides, the CDR3 is TGCGCCAGCAGCTCCGGGACTAGCCCCAATGAGCAGTTCTTC.

V usage is TRBV7-8 and J usage is TRBJ2-7, with a tentative D call TRBD2 (6 bases). V was shortened by 3 bases and J by 1 base, with 13 bases between the two germline ends. Germline V gene sequence: CDR1 SGHVS, CDR2 FQNEAQ. The CDR3 loop spans 15 amino acids. CDR3 sequence: CASSFRETASYEQYF. DNA of the CDR3: TGTGCCAGCAGCTTTCGGGAGACCGCGTCCTACGAGCAGTACTTC.

In its sample, this clone was seen a few times. The gene calls are TRBV30 and TRBJ1-6; TRBD1 matches at 8 bases. V lost 2 bases and J lost 4; bases outside the gene matches: 10. Germline V gives CDR1 GTSNPN, CDR2 SVGIG (reference sequence). The CDR3 length is 17 residues. CDR3 sequence (DNA): TGTGCCTGGAGTTTCTCCGGGACAGGCCTTTATAATTCACCCCTCCACTTT. Encoded protein: CAWSFSGTGLYNSPLHF. The full variable domain, its missing parts supplied by reference TRBV30 and TRBJ1-6, is SQTIHQWPATLVQPVGSPLSLECTVEGTSNPNLYWYRQAAGRGLQLLFYSVGIGQISSEVPQNLSASRPQDRQFILSSKKLLLSDSGFYLCAWSFSGTGLYNSPLHFGNGTRLTVT.

This clone was counted once. The chain recombines TRBV4-3 with TRBJ2-7; 8 bases align to TRBD1. The CDR3 covers 15 residues. J gave up 3 bases and V 4 bases, and 8 bases lay outside the gene matches. CDR1 and CDR2 (germline): LGHNA, YSLEER. The CDR3 sequence is CASSRSKTGVYEQYF. The DNA for the CDR3 is TGCGCCAGCAGCCGGTCCAAGACAGGGGTCTACGAGCAGTACTTC.

The chain joins TRBV27 to TRBJ2-7; 9 bases are a match to TRBD1. J gave up 2 bases and V 8 bases, and 7 bases lay outside the gene matches. The CDR3 spans 14 residues. Per germline, CDR1 MNHEY and CDR2 SMNVEV (reference sequence). As DNA, the CDR3 is TGTGCCAGCGGCCCGGGACAGGGTCCCTACGAGCAGTACTTC. Protein product: CASGPGQGPYEQYF.

The genes are TRBV5-4 and TRBJ2-5; D perhaps matches TRBD1 (5 bases). The germline V gene has CDR1 SGHNT and CDR2 YYREEE (reference sequence). V gave up 4 bases and J gave up 4 bases, with 14 bases separating them. The CDR3 has 14 residues. CDR3 amino acids: CASSAQGAAETQYF. CDR3 in DNA: TGTGCCAGCAGCGCGCAAGGGGCGGCAGAGACCCAGTACTTC. The whole variable domain, remainder taken from reference TRBV5-4 and TRBJ2-5, is ETGVTQSPTHLIKTRGQQVTLRCSSQSGHNTVSWYQQALGQGPQFIFQYYREEENGRGNFPPRFSGLQFPNYSSELNVNALELDDSALYLCASSAQGAAETQYFGPGTRLLVL.

Only a few counts were recorded for this clone. V is TRBV18 and J is TRBJ1-2; no firm D call. Germline assignment: CDR1 KGHSH and CDR2 LQKENI. Trimming pared 3 bases from V and 2 bases from J, leaving 13 bases between. The CDR3 loop spans 15 amino acids. The chain's CDR3 is CASSPIAGGNYGYTF. The CDR3 bases are TGTGCCAGCTCACCCATTGCCGGAGGGAACTATGGCTACACCTTC.

The V and J genes are TRBV7-2 and TRBJ2-1; D may be TRBD2 (5 bases). Trimming pared 1 base from V and 8 bases from J, leaving 9 bases between. Germline V CDR1 and CDR2: SGHTA, FQGNSA. The CDR3 runs 13 residues. CDR3 nucleotides: TGTGCCAGCAGCTTAGGAGCTAGCTATGAGCAGTTCTTC. Residues: CASSLGASYEQFF.

This chain joins TRBV27 and TRBJ1-4, with D uncertain. This CDR3 spans 15 amino acids. V gave up 0 bases and J gave up 5 bases, with 10 bases separating them. From germline, CDR1 is MNHEY and CDR2 SMNVEV (reference sequence). The CDR3 DNA follows: TGTGCCAGCAGTTTATCGCGCGGTATAAATGAAAAACTGTTTTTT. It translates to CASSLSRGINEKLFF. Drawing the rest from reference TRBV27 and TRBJ1-4, the complete variable domain is EAQVTQNPRYLITVTGKKLTVTCSQNMNHEYMSWYRQDPGLGLRQIYYSMNVEVTDKGDVPEGYKVSRKEKRNFPLILESPSPNQTSLYFCASSLSRGINEKLFFGSGTQLSVL.

This clone has just one count. The chain is built from TRBV9 and TRBJ1-2; 9 bases match TRBD1. Unmatched junction bases numbered 4, after V lost 3 bases and J lost 4 bases. The germline V gene has CDR1 SGDLS and CDR2 YYNGEE. CDR3 length: 14 amino acids. The CDR3 coding sequence is TGTGCCAGCAGCGCGGGACAGGGATCCTATGGCTACACCTTC. Protein sequence: CASSAGQGSYGYTF.

This clone was observed a handful of times. The chain combines TRBV5-6 with TRBJ2-7; D possibly corresponds to TRBD1 (5 bases). Trimming took 4 bases from V and 5 from J, leaving 13 bases between them. The CDR3 extends over 13 amino acids. Germline V gene lookup returns CDR1 SGHDT and CDR2 YYEEEE. The chain's CDR3 is CASSQGYTNEQYF. For the CDR3, the DNA is TGTGCCAGCAGCCAGGGATACACCAACGAGCAGTACTTC.

This clone was counted only a few times. V and J are TRBV4-1 and TRBJ2-1; D uncertain. The CDR3 totals 13 residues. V lost 2 bases to trimming and J lost 4 bases, with 6 bases between them. The germline gives CDR1 MGHRA, CDR2 YSYEKL. CDR3 sequence (DNA): TGCGCCAGCAGCCAATCAGGATACAATGAGCAGTTCTTC. Translated, it gives CASSQSGYNEQFF.

In its sample, this clone was seen a few times. V and J are TRBV2 and TRBJ1-2; D uncertain. The CDR3 is made up of 13 amino acids. Germline loops: CDR1 SNHLY, CDR2 FYNNEI. V was cut by 1 base and J by 11 bases, with 14 bases left in between. The CDR3 protein is CASSEGATGEYTF. The CDR3 region has the DNA TGTGCCAGCAGTGAAGGGGCGACGGGAGAATACACCTTC.

The rearrangement joins TRBV7-2 to TRBJ1-3, with D uncertain. The CDR3 spans 16 residues. Germline CDR1 and CDR2: SGHTA and FQGNSA. Deletions cut 5 bases from V and 0 bases from J, with 14 bases between. The CDR3 DNA reads TGTGCCAGCAGCCCCGAGGTCCGGGTCTCTGGAAACACCATATATTTT. Translating gives CASSPEVRVSGNTIYF.

V and J are TRBV5-1 and TRBJ2-1; TRBD2 matches at 10 bases. From germline, CDR1 is SGHRS and CDR2 YFSETQ. The CDR3 sequence is 16 residues long. The V and J ends lost 4 bases and 10 bases, in that order; junction bases with no gene match: 14. DNA for the CDR3: TGCGCCAGCAGCCCGTGGGGAGCGGGGGGGTCGATGGAGCAGTTCTTC. It is translated as CASSPWGAGGSMEQFF.

The chain employs TRBV2 and TRBJ2-7, with D perhaps TRBD2 (5 bases). CDR1 is SNHLY, CDR2 FYNNEI, per germline. The CDR3 length is 13 residues. The V gene lost 3 bases and the J gene lost 7 bases, with 13 bases spanning the gap. The DNA of the CDR3 is TGTGCCAGCAGTGAGTCCCAGTCGGGAGAGCAGTACTTC. It codes for CASSESQSGEQYF.

This clone was detected once. The rearrangement links TRBV6-5 to TRBJ2-3; 13 bases fit TRBD2. The CDR3 extends over 15 amino acids. The trim removed 2 bases at V and 4 bases at J, leaving 0 bases unmatched. Germline V lookup: CDR1 MNHEY, CDR2 SVGAGI. CDR3: CASSYGLAGADTQYF. As DNA, the CDR3 is TGTGCCAGCAGTTACGGACTAGCGGGGGCAGATACGCAGTATTTT.

In this sample, this clone turned up a few times. The chain has TRBV7-9 and TRBJ1-5; the match to TRBD1 covers 7 bases. CDR1 and CDR2 from the germline V gene are SEHNR and FQNEAQ (reference sequence). The V segment lost 0 bases and the J segment 7 bases; nucleotides outside the gene matches: 9. The CDR3 is 16 amino acids. For the CDR3, the DNA is TGTGCCAGCAGCTTAGCGCGGACAGGTCGTGGACAGCCCCAGCATTTT. The encoded protein is CASSLARTGRGQPQHF.

The chain employs TRBV2 and TRBJ1-4; D perhaps matches TRBD1 (6 bases). This CDR3 is 14 amino acids long. The germline V gene encodes CDR1 SNHLY and CDR2 FYNNEI. Trimming cost V 5 bases and J 8 bases, with 15 bases left between them. CDR3 sequence: CASSQGIFGEKLFF. DNA for the CDR3: TGTGCCAGCAGTCAGGGGATTTTTGGGGAAAAACTGTTTTTT.

This chain connects TRBV5-4 to TRBJ2-7; 7 bases are a match to TRBD2. The CDR3 is 17 residues long. The V gene end was trimmed by 3 bases and the J gene end by 2 bases; junction bases not matched to a gene: 14. CDR1 and CDR2 (germline): SGHNT, YYREEE (reference sequence). The DNA of the CDR3 is TGTGCCAGCAGCTCCAAACGATCCGGGACTATCGCCTACGAGCAGTACTTC. Residues: CASSSKRSGTIAYEQYF. The complete variable domain, with remaining parts taken from reference TRBV5-4 and TRBJ2-7, reads ETGVTQSPTHLIKTRGQQVTLRCSSQSGHNTVSWYQQALGQGPQFIFQYYREEENGRGNFPPRFSGLQFPNYSSELNVNALELDDSALYLCASSSKRSGTIAYEQYFGPGTRLTVT.